This T cell receptor beta chain originates from a study of siplizumab effects on memory and regulatory T cells. General study results and limits: No more than a minor fraction of alloreactive clones could be traced back to unstimulated subsets. Most proliferating CD4+ or CD8+ clones, roughly 75-96%, had no naive or memory assignment. Where siplizumab was present, mappable alloreactive CD4+ clones averaged about 65% Treg-derived, compared with roughly 26% in controls. Confirmation that proliferating Tregs from siplizumab cultures had suppressive function was not obtained.

Method: immunoSEQ multiplex PCR; TCRdb's copy keeps in-frame clones and lacks some. The sample holds around 100,000 clones, 75% to 95% seen once. Germline V gives CDR1 MNHEY, CDR2 SMNVEV (reference sequence). J was trimmed by 0 bases and V by 7 bases; bases with no gene match: 6. The CDR3 has 15 residues. About this clone: The antigen is undetermined.

This sequence was found in a human donor in good health. Some clones in this sample may be carry-over from other donors' samples. This rearrangement joins TRBV27 to TRBJ2-1, with TRBD2 matching over 7 bases. Source material: CD4+ T cells sorted from blood. CDR3 sequence (DNA): TGTGCCAGCAACAACCTAGCGGCCTCCTACAATGAGCAGTTCTTC. Encoded protein: CASNNLAASYNEQFF.